Below, 14 T cell receptor beta chains from the same sample are listed, as sequenced in a study of blood T cell repertoires in COVID-19. Libraries were prepared by immunoSEQ multiplex PCR; TCRdb keeps only in-frame clonotypes and omits some of them. The sample consists of approximately 340,000 clones, approximately 90% of them appearing once. Sequencing was carried out using PBMCs or T cells enriched from blood (not recorded which). The receptors were sampled from a woman in her thirties or forties who had been exposed to COVID-19.

V is TRBV7-9 and J is TRBJ1-6; a weak D match, TRBD1 (5 bases). The V gene lost 1 base and the J gene lost 7 bases, with 11 bases spanning the gap. The CDR3 totals 15 residues. Germline values: CDR1 SEHNR, CDR2 FQNEAQ (reference sequence). As DNA, the CDR3 is TGTGCCAGCAGCTTAGACGGTCGGGGGAATTCACCCCTCCACTTT. This sequence encodes CASSLDGRGNSPLHF.

CDR3 DNA: TGTGCCTGGAGACCGGGGGAAGTCAGTAATTCACCCCTCCACTTT. Amino acids: CAWRPGEVSNSPLHF. The chain recombines TRBV30 with TRBJ1-6, with a possible D match to TRBD1 (5 bases). This CDR3 region has 15 residues. The V end was cut by 3 bases, the J end by 6 bases, with 15 bases between. CDR1 and CDR2 from the germline V gene are GTSNPN and SVGIG (reference sequence).

CDR3: CAWSDDLGGSNTF. CDR3 nucleotide sequence: TGTGCCTGGAGTGACGACTTAGGTGGCTCTAACACCTTC. This sequence joins TRBV30 and TRBJ1-2; no clear D. The CDR3 extends over 13 amino acids. Between the trimmed V and J ends, which lost 1 base and 12 bases, there was a span of 18 bases. CDR1 GTSNPN and CDR2 SVGIG come from the germline V gene (reference sequence). Using reference TRBV30 and TRBJ1-2 for the parts outside the CDR3, the full variable domain is SQTIHQWPATLVQPVGSPLSLECTVEGTSNPNLYWYRQAAGRGLQLLFYSVGIGQISSEVPQNLSASRPQDRQFILSSKKLLLSDSGFYLCAWSDDLGGSNTFGSGTRLTVV.

Turning to this clone: One junction end disagrees with the germline gene, perhaps due to a read error. V usage is TRBV6-5 and J usage is TRBJ2-6; TRBD1 might be the D (5 bases). Germline values: CDR1 MNHEY, CDR2 SVGAGI. This CDR3 has 13 amino acids. CDR3 bases: TGTGCCGGCAGGGCGGCCGGGGCCAACGTCCTGACTTTC. It translates to CAGRAAGANVLTF.

The V and J genes are TRBV5-8 and TRBJ2-1; 14 bases map to TRBD2. The germline V gene has CDR1 SGHTS and CDR2 YDEGEE. There are 14 residues in the CDR3. The trim removed 5 bases at V and 10 bases at J, leaving 5 bases unmatched. This chain's CDR3 is CASRPGLAGAEQFF. The CDR3 DNA is TGTGCCAGCAGGCCGGGACTAGCGGGGGCCGAGCAGTTCTTC.

The chain recombines TRBV19 with TRBJ1-5; D gene unclear. With 3 bases removed from V and 1 base from J, the gap between germline ends came to 10 bases. The CDR3 has 15 residues. Germline V gives CDR1 LNHDA, CDR2 SQIVND (reference sequence). The CDR3 loop reads CASSIGRASNQPQHF. The CDR3 DNA reads TGTGCCAGTAGTATTGGGCGGGCCAGCAATCAGCCCCAGCATTTT.

The chain has TRBV6-5 and TRBJ1-1; 9 nucleotides line up with TRBD1. Germline CDR1 is MNHEY and CDR2 is SVGAGI. The V segment lost 7 bases and the J segment 1 base; nucleotides outside the gene matches: 7. This CDR3 region has 15 residues. The CDR3 coding sequence is TGTGCCAGCAAAGGGACAGGGAGGGAGAACACTGAAGCTTTCTTT. It is translated as CASKGTGRENTEAFF.

In its sample, this clone was seen once. The chain combines TRBV6-4 with TRBJ2-5; 10 bases map to TRBD1. J gave up 1 base and V 7 bases, and 12 bases lay outside the gene matches. Germline V gives CDR1 MRHNA, CDR2 SNTAGT. The CDR3 runs to 17 residues. CDR3 in DNA: TGTGCCAGCATCGGGACAGGGGAATTTTGCCGCCAAGAGACCCAGTACTTC. Residues: CASIGTGEFCRQETQYF.

V gene TRBV11-3 combines with J gene TRBJ1-3; D unresolved. The CDR3 covers 12 residues. V lost 4 bases, J lost 4 bases, and 5 bases lay in between. CDR1 and CDR2 (germline): SGHNT, YENEEA. The CDR3 DNA reads TGTGCCAGCAGCTCCAGGGGAAACACCATATATTTT. Encoded protein: CASSSRGNTIYF.

The table lists this clone with a count of one. The chain employs TRBV21-1 and TRBJ1-6. TRBV21-1 is a pseudogene segment. The CDR3 length is 17 residues. CDR3 sequence reads: CASSRPTVLNASSPLHF. For the CDR3, the DNA is TGTGCCAGCAGCCGTCCAACTGTCCTAAACGCCTCTTCACCCCTCCACTTT.

The genes are TRBV11-3 and TRBJ2-1, with TRBD2 matching 8 bases. The CDR3 extends over 14 amino acids. Trimming cost V 5 bases and J 6 bases; bases outside gene matches: 6. The V gene's germline CDR1 is SGHNT and CDR2 YENEEA. This chain's CDR3 is CASSPTSVRNEQFF. CDR3 nucleotide sequence: TGTGCCAGCAGCCCGACTAGCGTGCGCAATGAGCAGTTCTTC.

The CDR3: CASSSGLLNEQFF. The CDR3 region has the DNA TGTGCCAGCAGTTCGGGACTCCTCAATGAGCAGTTCTTC. The J gene is TRBJ2-1, the V gene TRBV12-3 or TRBV12-4; D is perhaps TRBD2 (6 bases). V shed 4 bases and J shed 6 bases, with 10 bases lying between them. CDR3 length: 13 residues.

The rearrangement uses TRBV18 and TRBJ1-2, with no clear D. The CDR3 runs 14 residues. Trimming removed 2 bases at V and 4 bases at J, with 11 bases between. CDR1 KGHSH and CDR2 LQKENI come from the germline V gene. The CDR3 coding sequence is TGTGCCAGCTCACCAGAGCGAGAACTCTATGGCTACACCTTC. Amino acid sequence: CASSPERELYGYTF. Looking up the rest from reference TRBV18 and TRBJ1-2 gives the full variable domain: NAGVMQNPRHLVRRRGQEARLRCSPMKGHSHVYWYRQLPEEGLKFMVYLQKENIIDESGMPKERFSAEFPKEGPSILRIQQVVRGDSAAYFCASSPERELYGYTFGSGTRLTVV.

The chain is built from TRBV19 and TRBJ1-5; the D gene is possibly TRBD1 (5 bases). Germline V CDR1 and CDR2: LNHDA, SQIVND (reference sequence). Deletions cut 9 bases from V and 0 bases from J, with 21 bases between. There are 17 residues in the CDR3. The CDR3 DNA sequence: TGTGCCAGAGATACATCAGGGCTGGGGAATAGCAATCAGCCCCAGCATTTT. Translation gives CARDTSGLGNSNQPQHF.